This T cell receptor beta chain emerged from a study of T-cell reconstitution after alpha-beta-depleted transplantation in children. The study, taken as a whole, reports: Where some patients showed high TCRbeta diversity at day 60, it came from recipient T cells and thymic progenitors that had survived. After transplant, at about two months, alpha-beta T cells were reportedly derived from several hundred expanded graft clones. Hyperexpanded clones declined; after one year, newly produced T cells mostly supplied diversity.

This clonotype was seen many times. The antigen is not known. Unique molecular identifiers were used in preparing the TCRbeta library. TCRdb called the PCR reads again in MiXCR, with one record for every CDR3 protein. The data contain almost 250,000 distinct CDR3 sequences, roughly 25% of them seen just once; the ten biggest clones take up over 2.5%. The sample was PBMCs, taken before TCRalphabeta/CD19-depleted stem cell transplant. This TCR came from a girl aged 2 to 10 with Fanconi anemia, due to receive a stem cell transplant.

DNA of the CDR3: TGCAGTGCTAGACTAGTAACCTCCGAGCAGTACTTC. It codes for CSARLVTSEQYF. This chain links TRBV20-1 with TRBJ2-7; D remains ambiguous. Germline V gene sequence: CDR1 DFQATT, CDR2 SNEGSKA (reference sequence). Trimming removed 2 bases at V and 6 bases at J, with 11 bases between. This CDR3 is 12 amino acids long.